A single sample is the source of the 5 T cell receptor beta chains below, sequenced in a study of T cell changes during pregnancy in multiple sclerosis. Assay used: immunoSEQ multiplex PCR; TCRdb lists only in-frame clones, some missing. The sample includes about 89,000 clones, around 94% seen only once; the top ten take 0.84%. The source material was peripheral blood, sampled in the third trimester of pregnancy. These receptors all come from a female donor with multiple sclerosis, enrolled in a pregnancy study.

This rearrangement joins TRBV5-6 to TRBJ2-7, with TRBD1 identical over 8 bases. This CDR3 has 14 residues. Germline assignment: CDR1 SGHDT and CDR2 YYEEEE. V dropped 3 bases and J dropped 4; count of bases not matched to a gene: 6. CDR3 sequence reads: CASSSGTGLYEQYF. In DNA, the CDR3 is TGTGCCAGCAGCTCCGGGACAGGCTTATACGAGCAGTACTTC. The full variable domain, completed using reference TRBV5-6 and TRBJ2-7, is DAGVTQSPTHLIKTRGQQVTLRCSPKSGHDTVSWYQQALGQGPQFIFQYYEEEERQRGNFPDRFSGHQFPNYSSELNVNALLLGDSALYLCASSSGTGLYEQYFGPGTRLTVT.

CDR3 residues: CASSLSAGGPSHEQFF. DNA for the CDR3: TGCGCCAGCAGCTTGTCGGCGGGAGGGCCGTCCCATGAGCAGTTCTTC. This chain joins TRBV5-1 and TRBJ2-1, with TRBD2 identical over 9 bases. Trimming at V came to 1 base and at J to 8 bases, leaving 10 bases not matched to a gene. This CDR3 has 16 amino acids. Per germline, CDR1 SGHRS and CDR2 YFSETQ.

V is TRBV11-2 and J is TRBJ2-7; D uncertain. This CDR3 region has 11 residues. V was shortened by 4 bases and J by 6 bases, with 7 bases between the two germline ends. CDR1 is SGHAT and CDR2 is FQNNGV in the germline V gene. The CDR3 coding sequence is TGTGCCAGCAGCTCTAGTGGCGAGCAGTACTTC. Amino acid sequence: CASSSSGEQYF.

The chain's CDR3 is CAISVGSRNTEAFF. As DNA, the CDR3 is TGTGCCATCAGTGTGGGCAGCAGGAACACTGAAGCTTTCTTT. The chain uses TRBV10-3 and TRBJ1-1; D is ambiguous. Deletions cut 4 bases from V and 1 base from J, with 10 bases between. This CDR3 region has 14 residues. Germline lookup yields CDR1 ENHRY and CDR2 SYGVKD.

The chain links TRBV28 to TRBJ1-5; 11 nucleotides match TRBD1. V lost 4 bases and J lost 3; bases outside the gene matches: 2. The germline V gene has CDR1 MDHEN and CDR2 SYDVKM. The CDR3 has 15 residues. CDR3 in DNA: TGTGCCAGCAGTTCAGGACAGGGGGCCAATCAGCCCCAGCATTTT. Translating gives CASSSGQGANQPQHF.